This is a list of T cell receptor beta chains from one sample in a study of shared clonotypes between healthy human individuals. Libraries were prepared by immunoSEQ multiplex PCR; TCRdb keeps only in-frame clonotypes and omits some of them. The sample consists of almost 750,000 clones, roughly 72% of them appearing once. The sample taken for sequencing was memory CD4+ T cells sorted from blood. The source is a woman aged 25 to 39 in good health. Both conserved end residues are part of each CDR3. The order of the fields is clone size, J gene, D gene, V gene, CDR3 DNA, CDR3 protein. A D gene is named only where the DNA matches it firmly. Rows give clone size only sometimes, using once, few, many, or a class for an expanded clone.

>few|TRBJ2-5|NA|TRBV5-1
TGCGCCAGCAGCTTAGGGAACTCTGGGGGTGAAGAGACCCAGTACTTC
CASSLGNSGGEETQYF
>few|TRBJ2-1|TRBD2|TRBV5-4
TGTGCCAGCAGCCAGGAGGGAGGGAAGAGCTCCTACAATGAGCAGTTCTTC
CASSQEGGKSSYNEQFF
>NA|TRBJ1-2|NA|TRBV15
TGTGCCACCAGCAGAGATTCATCAGGGATCTACGGCTACACCTTC
CATSRDSSGIYGYTF
>NA|TRBJ1-3|NA|TRBV29-1
TGCAGCGTTGATACGGCTGGAAACACCATATATTTT
CSVDTAGNTIYF
>few|TRBJ2-5|NA|TRBV20-1
TGCAGCTCCCCGTTGAGGGAGACCCAGTACTTC
CSSPLRETQYF
>NA|TRBJ2-3|NA|TRBV29-1
TGCAGCGTTGAGGTTTCTGGGGATACGCAGTATTTT
CSVEVSGDTQYF
>NA|TRBJ2-6|TRBD1|TRBV5-6
TGTGCCAGCAGCTCCCCGGGACAGGGGGCATCCTCTGGGGCCAACGTCCTGACTTTC
CASSSPGQGASSGANVLTF
>once|TRBJ1-4|NA|TRBV2
TGTGCCAGCACCACTCCGACGGCCACTAATGAAAAACTGTTTTTT
CASTTPTATNEKLFF
>NA|TRBJ1-1|NA|TRBV10-1
TGCGCCAGCAGCCCCAGGGGAAACACTGAAGCTTTCTTT
CASSPRGNTEAFF
>NA|TRBJ2-7|NA|TRBV28
TGTGCCAGCAGTAGTCAGGGGCTCTCCTACGAGCAGTACTTC
CASSSQGLSYEQYF
>NA|TRBJ2-3|TRBD1|TRBV5-1
TGCGCCAGCAGCGGGACAGGGGTTCTCGATACGCAGTATTTT
CASSGTGVLDTQYF
>NA|TRBJ1-1|NA|TRBV7-6
TGTGCCAGCAGCCAAGGGTGGAAGGGGACACCGAACACTGAAGCTTTCTTT
CASSQGWKGTPNTEAFF
>few|TRBJ1-1|NA|TRBV28
TGTGCCAGCAGTTCGATGAACACTGAAGCTTTCTTT
CASSSMNTEAFF
>NA|TRBJ2-1|NA|TRBV11-2
TGTGCCAGCAGCTTAGTTAGCGGAGCCACCTACAATGAGCAGTTCTTC
CASSLVSGATYNEQFF
>NA|TRBJ1-1|NA|TRBV5-6
TGTGCCAGCAGCTTGATAACGAACACTGAAGCTTTCTTT
CASSLITNTEAFF
>many|TRBJ2-7|NA|TRBV10-3
TGTGCCATCAGTGAGTCTTGGGATCCCCCCTCCGAGCAGTACTTC
CAISESWDPPSEQYF
>NA|TRBJ2-6|TRBD1|TRBV13
TGTGCCAGCAGCGAAGGGGGCGCCTCTGGGGCCAACGTCCTGACTTTC
CASSEGGASGANVLTF
>few|TRBJ1-1|NA|TRBV19
TGTGCCAGTAGTATAGTACGGCGAGGGAACACTGAAGCTTTCTTT
CASSIVRRGNTEAFF
>NA|TRBJ2-3|NA|TRBV19
TGTGCCAGTAGTATAGGGCCCGGCACAGATACGCAGTATTTT
CASSIGPGTDTQYF
>few|TRBJ2-4|NA|TRBV7-6
TGTGCCAGCAGCCCCCTGGGGGTCATCGACATTCAGTACTTC
CASSPLGVIDIQYF
>NA|TRBJ2-3|NA|TRBV10-1
TGCGCCAGCAGTGAGTCAGGTACAGAGACAGATACGCAGTATTTT
CASSESGTETDTQYF
>NA|TRBJ2-2|NA|TRBV10-3
TGTGCCATCAGTGAGGTGGGGGCGAACACCGGGGAGCTGTTTTTT
CAISEVGANTGELFF
>NA|TRBJ1-2|TRBD1|TRBV11-2
TGTGCCAGCAGCTCCACAGGGGGCGGCTATGGCTACACCTTC
CASSSTGGGYGYTF
>few|TRBJ2-1|NA|TRBV10-3
TGTGCCATCAGTGAGTCGACAGGACAGTACAATGAGCAGTTCTTC
CAISESTGQYNEQFF
>few|TRBJ1-2|TRBD1|TRBV27
TGTGCCAGCAGACCCCACGGGACAGAGTACTATGGCTACACCTTC
CASRPHGTEYYGYTF
>once|TRBJ2-3|NA|TRBV6-1
TGTGCCAGCGGATACAGGGCCGGGAGCGATACGCAGTATTTT
CASGYRAGSDTQYF
>NA|TRBJ1-1|NA|TRBV9
TGTGCCAGCAGCCCAGACAGTGGGGGGAAAGCTTTCTTT
CASSPDSGGKAFF
>NA|TRBJ2-7|NA|TRBV6-1
TGTGCCAGCAGGGACGGATACGAGCAGTACTTC
CASRDGYEQYF
>NA|TRBJ2-5|TRBD2|TRBV5-1
TGCGCCAGCAGCTTGGGGACTAGCGGGAGGGAAGAGACCCAGTACTTC
CASSLGTSGREETQYF
>few|TRBJ2-5|NA|TRBV6-6
TGTGCCAGTTCACCCCCGCGAGGCGGGACGGGGGAGACCCAGTACTTC
CASSPPRGGTGETQYF
>NA|TRBJ2-6|TRBD1|TRBV28
TGTGCCAGCAGGGCCGCAGGGGGCGCTGGGGCCAACGTCCTGACTTTC
CASRAAGGAGANVLTF
>NA|TRBJ2-2|NA|TRBV6-6
TGTGCCAGCAGTTACTTAGGCGCTAGCGCCGGCGGGGAGCTGTTTTTT
CASSYLGASAGGELFF
>NA|TRBJ2-2|NA|TRBV10-2
TGCGCCCCCAAGGGTGGAGCCATCAAGGGAGCCGGGGAGCTGTTTTTT
CAPKGGAIKGAGELFF
>few|TRBJ2-1|NA|TRBV18
TGTGCCAGCTCACCACCGTGGTCTAGGACCAATGAGCAGTTCTTC
CASSPPWSRTNEQFF
>NA|TRBJ2-1|NA|TRBV28
TGTGCCAGCAGTTTGGAGTTAGCGATTGAGCAGTTCTTC
CASSLELAIEQFF
>many|TRBJ2-1|NA|TRBV5-1
TGCGCCAGCCGGACTGGGGCCGGGGGATTCTACAATGAGCAGTTCTTC
CASRTGAGGFYNEQFF
>NA|TRBJ2-7|NA|TRBV27
TGTGCCAGCAGAAGCCCACGCAGCCGGCCGTCAAAATACGAGCAGTACTTC
CASRSPRSRPSKYEQYF
>NA|TRBJ2-5|NA|TRBV5-3
TGTGCCAGAAGCTTGGCGGGCAGGGGAGGGGAGACCCAGTACTTC
CARSLAGRGGETQYF
>NA|TRBJ2-1|TRBD2|TRBV5-1
TGCGCCAGCAGCTTGCCCTTAGCGGGAGCCTACAATGAGCAGTTCTTC
CASSLPLAGAYNEQFF
>NA|TRBJ2-5|NA|TRBV5-1
TGCGCCAGCGCCAGGCAAGAGACCCAGTACTTC
CASARQETQYF
>few|TRBJ2-1|TRBD2|TRBV14
TGTGCCAGCAGCCCTCGTCGGCGGGAGCCCAGCTCCTACAATGAGCAGTTCTTC
CASSPRRREPSSYNEQFF
>NA|TRBJ2-7|TRBD2|TRBV5-6
TGTGCCAGCAGCTCCCTGGGACTAGCGGGAAACGAGCAGTACTTC
CASSSLGLAGNEQYF
>NA|TRBJ1-1|NA|TRBV27
TGTGCCAGCAGTTATAAACAGGGAGCGAGCACTGAAGCTTTCTTT
CASSYKQGASTEAFF
>NA|TRBJ1-5|NA|TRBV19
TGTGCCAGTAGTACCGGACGGTCTATCGATCAGCCCCAGCATTTT
CASSTGRSIDQPQHF
>NA|TRBJ1-4|NA|TRBV2
TGTGCCAGCAGTGAAGATTCAGGACAGACCTTTTTT
CASSEDSGQTFF
>NA|TRBJ1-5|NA|TRBV18
TGTGCCAGCTCACTAGGAATTGATAGCAATCAGCCCCAGCATTTT
CASSLGIDSNQPQHF
>once|TRBJ2-7|TRBD2|TRBV2
TGTGCCAGGGGGACTAGCGGGATTAAGTACGAGCAGTACTTC
CARGTSGIKYEQYF
>NA|TRBJ1-5|NA|TRBV28
TGTGCCAGCAGTTATGGCCAGCTCAATCAGCCCCAGCATTTT
CASSYGQLNQPQHF
>NA|TRBJ2-2|NA|TRBV30
TGTGCCTGGAGTCAGACCGGGGAGCTGTTTTTT
CAWSQTGELFF
>NA|TRBJ2-3|TRBD2|TRBV5-1
TGCGCCAGCAGCCTACGGACTAGCGGGAGTATTAGCACAGATACGCAGTATTTT
CASSLRTSGSISTDTQYF
>NA|TRBJ1-5|NA|TRBV19
TGTGCCAGTAATACTCTGGGGGCTGGCAATCAGCCCCAGCATTTT
CASNTLGAGNQPQHF
>NA|TRBJ2-7|TRBD2|TRBV28
TGTGCCAGCAGAGCATCGGCGGGAGGTTCCTACGAGCAGTACTTC
CASRASAGGSYEQYF
>NA|TRBJ2-5|NA|TRBV2
TGTGCCAGCAGTGCCAGCGCAGAGACCCAGTACTTC
CASSASAETQYF
>NA|TRBJ1-5|NA|TRBV27
TGTGCCAGCAGGGGCCCCAAGAGGGGTCAGCCCCAGCATTTT
CASRGPKRGQPQHF
>once|TRBJ2-1|TRBD2|TRBV6-4
TGTGCCAGCAGTGACGGGGACGGGAGGAATGAGCAGTTCTTC
CASSDGDGRNEQFF
>NA|TRBJ2-1|TRBD2|TRBV19
TGTGCCAGTAGTATACCCAGCGGGAGTTCGGGCAATGAGCAGTTCTTC
CASSIPSGSSGNEQFF
>NA|TRBJ1-2|NA|TRBV29-1
TGCAGCGTTCCAGTTGTTAACTCGGATGGCTACACCTTC
CSVPVVNSDGYTF
>NA|TRBJ2-5|TRBD1|TRBV5-1
TGCGCCAGCAGCGGACAGGGGGCTCAAGAGACCCAGTACTTC
CASSGQGAQETQYF
>NA|TRBJ1-5|TRBD1|TRBV4-1
TGCGCCAGCAGCACCATGACAGGGGGCAGGGGACAGCCCCAGCATTTT
CASSTMTGGRGQPQHF
>once|TRBJ2-7|NA|TRBV6-6
TGTGCCAGCAGCCTGGAACTTTCCACCTACGAGCAGTACTTC
CASSLELSTYEQYF